This entry describes one T cell receptor (beta chain). What it binds is not known. Per germline, CDR1 MNHEY and CDR2 SVGAGI. The CDR3 runs 12 residues. The V segment lost 5 bases and the J segment 11 bases; nucleotides outside the gene matches: 7. This sample was taken from a study of shared clonotypes between healthy human individuals. The table came from immunoSEQ multiplex PCR; TCRdb's copy has only in-frame clones and leaves some out. The sample has about 2.4 million clones, roughly 92% seen once; the top ten hold around 0.14%. Study results and limitations: The sole specimen, blood, was sampled, and tissue repertoires likely differ. It was the non-shared clonotypes that had lower generation probabilities than clonotypes shared by all four donors.

The V and J genes are TRBV6-5 and TRBJ2-7; 9 bases map to TRBD1. The sample was naive CD4+ T cells sorted from blood. Subset of the sample: CD45RA+ positively selected. This TCR came from a man younger than 35 in good health. The CDR3 DNA reads as TGTGCCAGCAGTGTCGGGACAGGGAAGAAGTACTTC. Protein product: CASSVGTGKKYF.